Below are 6 T cell receptor beta chains sequenced from a single sample in a study of T-cell reconstitution after alpha-beta-depleted transplantation in children. Unique molecular identifiers tagged the TCRbeta library. One entry per CDR3 protein results from TCRdb running MiXCR on the PCR reads. The sample includes a few hundred thousand distinct CDR3 sequences, 10% to 15% of them seen just once. Sequenced here: PBMCs, mostly from graft donor cells, sampled 360 days after TCRalphabeta/CD19-depleted stem cell transplant. These receptors were collected from a male patient aged 10 to 17 who had a stem cell transplant for acute myeloid leukemia, so the T cells may come from the graft donor.

The chain employs TRBV5-1 and TRBJ2-1, with D unclear. This CDR3 is 14 amino acids long. CDR1 and CDR2 (germline): SGHRS, YFSETQ. Trimming shortened V by 4 bases and J by 7 bases, and 15 bases separated the two germline ends. CDR3 loop: CASSLVEGLNEQFF. As DNA, the CDR3 is TGCGCCAGCAGCCTTGTAGAAGGGTTGAATGAGCAGTTCTTC. The complete variable domain, with remaining parts taken from reference TRBV5-1 and TRBJ2-1, reads KAGVTQTPRYLIKTRGQQVTLSCSPISGHRSVSWYQQTPGQGLQFLFEYFSETQRNKGNFPGRFSGRQFSNSRSEMNVSTLELGDSALYLCASSLVEGLNEQFFGPGTRLTVL.

This chain links TRBV11-2 with TRBJ2-2; 8 positions agree with TRBD1. There are 21 residues in the CDR3. J lost 0 bases, V lost 4 bases, and 19 bases had no gene match. CDR1 is SGHAT and CDR2 is FQNNGV in the germline V gene. Written as DNA, the CDR3 is TGTGCCAGCAGCTCCCACTTAGGCCTCCAGGGGGCCAGCGCGAACACCGGGGAGCTGTTTTTT. Translation gives CASSSHLGLQGASANTGELFF.

This chain joins TRBV5-1 and TRBJ1-2; 12 bases map to TRBD1. The germline gives CDR1 SGHRS, CDR2 YFSETQ. After removal of 0 bases from V and 5 bases from J, the junction contained 8 bases not matched to a gene. The CDR3 has 17 residues. CDR3 in amino acids: CASSLGGQGAQEYGYTF. DNA of the CDR3: TGCGCCAGCAGCTTGGGGGGACAGGGGGCGCAGGAGTATGGCTACACCTTC. Together with reference TRBV5-1 and TRBJ1-2, the CDR3 gives the full variable domain: KAGVTQTPRYLIKTRGQQVTLSCSPISGHRSVSWYQQTPGQGLQFLFEYFSETQRNKGNFPGRFSGRQFSNSRSEMNVSTLELGDSALYLCASSLGGQGAQEYGYTFGSGTRLTVV.

This sequence joins TRBV25-1 and TRBJ2-1, with D tentatively TRBD2 (6 bases). The CDR3 has 15 residues. Per germline, CDR1 MGHDK and CDR2 SYGVNS. Deletions cut 3 bases from V and 3 bases from J, with 12 bases between. The CDR3 here is CASSDRRDGYNEQFF. CDR3 DNA sequence: TGTGCCAGCAGTGATCGGCGGGATGGCTACAATGAGCAGTTCTTC.

The chain joins TRBV20-1 to TRBJ2-7, with D possibly being TRBD1 or TRBD2 (7 bases each). Germline V gene sequence: CDR1 DFQATT, CDR2 SNEGSKA (reference sequence). V lost 0 bases, J lost 5 bases, and 23 bases lay in between. There are 17 residues in the CDR3. Written as DNA, the CDR3 is TGCAGTGCTAGAGAGGGGGGGAGGGGGCGGGAGTCCCACGAGCAGTACTTC. Its protein is CSAREGGRGRESHEQYF.

This clonotype was counted many times. The chain combines TRBV28 with TRBJ2-1; TRBD1 aligns across 9 bases. Per germline, CDR1 MDHEN and CDR2 SYDVKM. The trim removed 6 bases at V and 8 bases at J, leaving 14 bases unmatched. The CDR3 runs to 16 residues. This CDR3 is CASSPLWGQGLDEQFF. CDR3 in DNA: TGTGCCAGCAGCCCCCTATGGGGACAGGGTTTGGATGAGCAGTTCTTC.